One T cell receptor beta chain is described in this entry. Its matching antigen is unknown. The data belong to a study of OX40 agonist ivuxolimab in advanced cancers. The study's findings and limits: Normalized T-cell clonal expansion was also low in a subset of nonresponders. CD4+ T cells averaged fewer expanded clones than CD8+ T cells.

TCRdb's table, derived via immunoSEQ multiplex PCR, lists solely in-frame clones and lacks some. The sample shows around 150,000 clones, 90% of them seen only once. The length of the CDR3 is 13 residues. Germline V gene lookup returns CDR1 SGHDN and CDR2 FVKESK. J lost 5 bases, V lost 4 bases, and 2 bases had no gene match. The material sequenced was CD4+ or CD8+ T cells sorted from blood, taken in a trial of the OX40 agonist ivuxolimab. This chain uses TRBV14 with TRBJ2-3, with 8 bases that match TRBD1. This sequence originates from an adult with an advanced solid tumor such as melanoma, head and neck, liver or kidney cancer. This CDR3 is CASSPTGGDTQYF. DNA of the CDR3: TGTGCCAGCAGCCCAACAGGGGGAGATACGCAGTATTTT.